This TCR beta chain was retrieved from a study of tumor-infiltrating lymphocytes in primary liver carcinoma. Making TCR beta cDNA involved approximately 510 ng total RNA and a constant-region primer. Three-round nested multiplex PCR performed with slightly modified ARM-PCR produced the TCR beta libraries. Primers for the first two PCR rounds were TRBV1-TRBV30 forward primers and a C-beta reverse primer (approximately 10 cycles per round). TCRdb reanalysed the multiplex PCR reads using MiXCR and keeps one entry per CDR3 protein. This table has around 70,000 distinct CDR3 sequences, nearly 70% appearing once. The CDR3 totals 13 residues, both ends included. In germline, CDR1 is MNHNS, CDR2 SASEGT. To note about this clonotype: Because the CDR3 is missing its conserved closing phenylalanine or tryptophan, this is likely a read error. The DNA is left out, because the CDR3 cannot be placed on it with certainty; the CDR3 is given as TCRdb lists it.

Extraction of RNA together with DNA used 20-30 mg of unsorted bulk tissue. The sample was liver tumor tissue from sampling region 4. The subset here: tumor region T4, right-lateral pole. The TCR originated in a man aged 35-49 years with primary liver carcinoma and hepatitis B virus infection. J is TRBJ2-1 and V is TRBV6-1; TRBD2, the table's D call, was not compared with the DNA. CDR3 sequence reads: CASSEDRAGERFV.